This T cell receptor beta chain was captured by sequencing in a study of blood T cell repertoires in COVID-19. Study summary: Acute and convalescent COVID-19 specimens originated in the United States, Italy and Spain. The cDNA or gDNA used as material had been derived from T cells, B-cell-depleted T cells, or PBMCs.

As processed by the authors: Amplifying reference gene primers gave estimates of nucleated cell counts. The protocol was immunoSEQ multiplex PCR, while the TCRdb copy is restricted to in-frame clones and leaves out a portion. The V and J calls and the clone size are those of that table, but D and trimming were determined from the DNA. The data show over 130,000 clones, roughly 80% seen once. After removal of 5 bases from V and 7 bases from J, the junction contained 18 bases not matched to a gene. CDR1 and CDR2 (germline): SGHAT, FQNNGV. This CDR3 has 18 residues. The material sequenced was peripheral blood. The rearrangement links TRBV11-2 to TRBJ2-3, with 10 bases matching TRBD2. The clonotype originates from a human donor in a cohort sampled during active COVID-19. CDR3 DNA sequence: TGTGCCAGCAGCCCTTTATGGGAGCGGGGGGGCCTAGTTAATACGCAGTATTTT. Protein product: CASSPLWERGGLVNTQYF.